Below are 23 T cell receptor beta chains sequenced from a single sample in a study of PD-1 blockade in classical Hodgkin lymphoma (dated by TCRdb to the early 2020s). Library prep was done by the immunoSEQ multiplex PCR assay. TCRdb re-hosts the immuneACCESS table, in-frame sequences only. Its copies lack some clones; in the studies checked, an unresolved V gene accounts for under half of them, and the cause for the rest is not known. The sample has under 25,000 clones on record, around three quarters of them singletons. 17% of the sample is taken by the ten largest. The time point label of this sample denotes: cycle 2 day 1 (C2D1) of nivolumab. Every trial patient had relapsed following autologous stem cell transplantation, and prior brentuximab vedotin exposure was what differed among cohorts A, B and C. The sample consisted of peripheral blood mononuclear cells (PBMCs), taken before the second cycle of nivolumab. All receptors come from a human donor with classical Hodgkin lymphoma.

This chain joins TRBV27 and TRBJ2-1; 8 nucleotides line up with TRBD2. Germline V CDR1 and CDR2: MNHEY, SMNVEV (reference sequence). This CDR3 spans 13 amino acids. Trimming removed 5 bases from V and 7 bases from J; junction bases left unmatched: 4. CDR3 amino acids: CASSSGSGNEQFF. CDR3 nucleotide sequence: TGTGCCAGCAGTAGCGGGAGTGGGAATGAGCAGTTCTTC.

This chain joins TRBV5-1 and TRBJ2-1; 10 bases match TRBD1. This CDR3 is 13 amino acids long. The ends lost 9 bases at V and 8 bases at J; junction bases unmatched: 8. The germline gives CDR1 SGHRS, CDR2 YFSETQ. CDR3 protein: CATTTGGGDEQFF. For the CDR3, the DNA is TGCGCCACCACGACAGGGGGCGGGGATGAGCAGTTCTTC.

This chain connects TRBV28 to TRBJ1-4; 8 nucleotides agree with TRBD1. V was clipped by 6 bases and J by 4 bases; unmatched bases: 4. This CDR3 spans 14 amino acids. The germline CDR1 and CDR2 sequences are MDHEN and SYDVKM. Here the CDR3 DNA reads TGTGCCAGCAGGTGGACAGGGCTTAATGAAAAACTGTTTTTT. Amino acid sequence: CASRWTGLNEKLFF. Complete variable domain (other parts from reference TRBV28 and TRBJ1-4): DVKVTQSSRYLVKRTGEKVFLECVQDMDHENMFWYRQDPGLGLRLIYFSYDVKMKEKGDIPEGYSVSREKKERFSLILESASTNQTSMYLCASRWTGLNEKLFFGSGTQLSVL.

The count of this clone is one. This chain uses TRBV28 with TRBJ2-2, with TRBD2 identical over 9 bases. This CDR3 has 16 residues. Looked up from germline, CDR1 is MDHEN and CDR2 is SYDVKM. Losses at the gene ends were 4 bases for V and 6 bases for J; bases not matched to a gene: 9. The CDR3 region has the DNA TGTGCCAGCAGTTCCTTAGCGGGAGTAGGCCCCGGGGAGCTGTTTTTT. Amino acid sequence: CASSSLAGVGPGELFF.

The chain uses TRBV5-5 and TRBJ2-2, with D hard to call. Germline CDR1 SGHKS, CDR2 YYEKEE (reference sequence). There are 16 residues in the CDR3. Between the trimmed V and J ends, which lost 1 base and 1 base, there was a span of 11 bases. The CDR3, as DNA: TGTGCCAGCAGCTTGAGAGAGGTTATGAACACCGGGGAGCTGTTTTTT. As protein: CASSLREVMNTGELFF.

This rearrangement joins TRBV4-1 to TRBJ2-6; 7 positions agree with TRBD1. The CDR3 is made up of 18 amino acids. Germline CDR1 is MGHRA and CDR2 is YSYEKL. V shed 4 bases, J shed 0 bases, and the junction held 9 bases outside the gene matches. CDR3 in amino acids: CASSRTWDSSSGANVLTF. CDR3 sequence (DNA): TGCGCCAGCAGCCGTACTTGGGACAGTAGCTCTGGGGCCAACGTCCTGACTTTC.

The V and J genes are TRBV7-2 and TRBJ1-1, with 8 bases fitting TRBD1. The germline V gene has CDR1 SGHTA and CDR2 FQGNSA. J gave up 5 bases and V 8 bases, and 7 bases lay outside the gene matches. CDR3 length: 13 residues. This CDR3 reads CASGDRGGTEAFF. The DNA of the CDR3 is TGTGCCAGCGGTGACAGGGGTGGGACTGAAGCTTTCTTT.

This clone was seen only once. The chain is built from TRBV6-5 and TRBJ2-2; D not certain. The CDR3 is 11 amino acids. CDR1 and CDR2 from the germline V gene are MNHEY and SVGAGI. The germline V and J ends were trimmed by 6 bases and 4 bases, with 3 bases remaining between them. The chain's CDR3 is CASRGTGELFF. CDR3 DNA sequence: TGTGCCAGCAGGGGCACCGGGGAGCTGTTTTTT.

The CDR3 protein is CASTGRANTGELFF. The CDR3 bases are TGTGCCAGCACCGGGAGGGCCAACACCGGGGAGCTGTTTTTT. This chain links TRBV6-1 with TRBJ2-2, with 8 bases lining up with TRBD2. After removal of 7 bases from V and 2 bases from J, the junction contained 3 bases not matched to a gene. The CDR3 runs to 14 residues. Germline V gene sequence: CDR1 MNHNS, CDR2 SASEGT.

The chain joins TRBV21-1 to TRBJ2-5; whether TRBD2, the table's D call, matches the DNA was not checked. TRBV21-1 corresponds to a pseudogene. There are 15 residues in the CDR3. CDR3 bases: TGTGCCAGCAGCTGGCGACTAGGAGGCACGGAGACCCAGTACTTC. This gives the protein CASSWRLGGTETQYF.

Only a few counts were recorded for this clone. The rearrangement links TRBV10-3 to TRBJ2-1; D not resolved. The CDR3 is 15 residues long. Between the trimmed V and J ends, which lost 2 bases and 4 bases, there was a span of 12 bases. CDR1 and CDR2 from the germline V gene are ENHRY and SYGVKD. Here the CDR3 DNA reads TGTGCCATCAGTGAGAACGGTGGGGTTTACAATGAGCAGTTCTTC. Encoded protein: CAISENGGVYNEQFF.

The V and J genes are TRBV7-9 and TRBJ2-1; 8 positions agree with TRBD2. Germline V CDR1 and CDR2: SEHNR, FQNEAQ (reference sequence). The CDR3 totals 16 residues. J was trimmed by 2 bases and V by 6 bases; bases with no gene match: 9. The CDR3 region is CASRNTRTSPYNEQFF. The CDR3 nucleotides read TGTGCCAGCAGGAATACGAGGACTAGCCCCTACAATGAGCAGTTCTTC.

V is TRBV18 and J is TRBJ2-3; 13 positions agree with TRBD2. The CDR3 runs to 15 residues. The ends lost 3 bases at V and 5 bases at J; junction bases unmatched: 2. Germline assignment: CDR1 KGHSH and CDR2 LQKENI. The CDR3 region is CASSPRTSGRDTQYF. In nucleotides, the CDR3 is TGTGCCAGCTCACCGCGGACTAGCGGGAGAGATACGCAGTATTTT.

The rearrangement joins TRBV25-1 to TRBJ2-3; TRBD2 might be the D (6 bases). Trimming stripped 3 bases from V and 5 bases from J, with 15 bases between. This CDR3 contains 15 residues. The germline V gene encodes CDR1 MGHDK and CDR2 SYGVNS. CDR3 DNA: TGTGCCAGCAGTGACCCAGTTTGGGACTTAGATACGCAGTATTTT. Translated, it gives CASSDPVWDLDTQYF.

This rearrangement joins TRBV27 to TRBJ2-7; TRBD2 might be the D (7 bases). This CDR3 comprises 13 residues. CDR1 is MNHEY and CDR2 is SMNVEV in the germline V gene (reference sequence). V was shortened by 5 bases and J by 7 bases, with 15 bases between the two germline ends. The CDR3 bases are TGTGCCAGCAGTAAATCGGGGGGCAGGGAGCAGTACTTC. It translates to CASSKSGGREQYF.

V gene TRBV5-1 combines with J gene TRBJ1-1, with D possibly being TRBD1 (5 bases). Germline V gene lookup returns CDR1 SGHRS and CDR2 YFSETQ. Trimming pared 1 base from V and 3 bases from J, leaving 16 bases between. This CDR3 comprises 16 residues. The CDR3 coding sequence is TGCGCCAGCAGCTTGACGGGGAGGACGGGGGACACTGAAGCTTTCTTT. It is translated as CASSLTGRTGDTEAFF.

This rearrangement joins TRBV19 to TRBJ2-6, with D possibly matching TRBD1 (6 bases). This CDR3 has 16 amino acids. Germline loops: CDR1 LNHDA, CDR2 SQIVND (reference sequence). The germline V and J ends were trimmed by 7 bases and 0 bases, with 13 bases remaining between them. This CDR3 is CASNKQGFSGANVLTF. The CDR3, as DNA: TGTGCCAGTAATAAACAGGGTTTCTCTGGGGCCAACGTCCTGACTTTC.

V is TRBV7-2 and J is TRBJ1-1, with D perhaps matching TRBD1 (5 bases). The CDR3 spans 14 residues. The V end was cut by 5 bases, the J end by 3 bases, with 13 bases between. The germline CDR1 and CDR2 sequences are SGHTA and FQGNSA. The CDR3, as DNA: TGTGCCAGCAGCGCCTGGGGCGGGGACACTGAAGCTTTCTTT. Its translation: CASSAWGGDTEAFF. The variable domain in full, completed from reference TRBV7-2 and TRBJ1-1, reads GAGVSQSPSNKVTEKGKDVELRCDPISGHTALYWYRQSLGQGLEFLIYFQGNSAPDKSGLPSDRFSAERTGGSVSTLTIQRTQQEDSAVYLCASSAWGGDTEAFFGQGTRLTVV.

The rearrangement links TRBV27 to TRBJ2-1, with TRBD2 identical over 12 bases. The CDR3 has 22 amino acids. In germline, CDR1 is MNHEY, CDR2 SMNVEV (reference sequence). The V and J ends lost 7 bases and 0 bases, in that order; junction bases with no gene match: 22. The CDR3 nucleotides are TGTGCCAGCACCTTCACGACTAGCGGGAGAAGCGTGACGCGAAGCTCCTACAATGAGCAGTTCTTC. This sequence encodes CASTFTTSGRSVTRSSYNEQFF.

By share of the sample, this clone is medium-sized. The rearrangement joins TRBV7-9 to TRBJ2-3; D is uncertain. V lost 3 bases, J lost 0 bases, and 7 bases lay in between. This CDR3 comprises 14 residues. Germline values: CDR1 SEHNR, CDR2 FQNEAQ (reference sequence). CDR3 sequence reads: CASSLAPSTDTQYF. The CDR3 DNA sequence: TGTGCCAGCAGCTTGGCGCCTAGCACAGATACGCAGTATTTT.

Remarks on this clone: Other nucleotide sequences from this sample produce the same CDR3. CDR3 DNA: TGTGCCAGCAGTGCTAGCGGGAGGTACAATGAGCAGTTCTTC. Protein: CASSASGRYNEQFF. The chain recombines TRBV6-1 with TRBJ2-1, with TRBD2 matching over 11 bases. The CDR3 has 14 residues. Germline-derived CDR1 and CDR2 are MNHNS and SASEGT. With V trimmed by 4 bases and J by 4 bases, 0 bases remained unmatched.

The chain has TRBV11-2 and TRBJ2-3; no reliable D call. Trimming left V 2 bases short and J 8 bases short, with 11 bases between. Germline-derived CDR1 and CDR2 are SGHAT and FQNNGV. This CDR3 region has 13 residues. CDR3: CASSLQRLGTQYF. The CDR3 bases are TGTGCCAGCAGCTTACAACGGCTGGGTACGCAGTATTTT.

The chain links TRBV29-1 to TRBJ2-1, with D unresolved. The V and J ends lost 1 base and 7 bases respectively, with 8 bases between them. Looked up from germline, CDR1 is SQVTM and CDR2 is ANQGSEA. The length of the CDR3 is 12 residues. The CDR3 DNA is TGCAGCGTTGAAGCGACGATAAATGAGCAGTTCTTC. Translation: CSVEATINEQFF.